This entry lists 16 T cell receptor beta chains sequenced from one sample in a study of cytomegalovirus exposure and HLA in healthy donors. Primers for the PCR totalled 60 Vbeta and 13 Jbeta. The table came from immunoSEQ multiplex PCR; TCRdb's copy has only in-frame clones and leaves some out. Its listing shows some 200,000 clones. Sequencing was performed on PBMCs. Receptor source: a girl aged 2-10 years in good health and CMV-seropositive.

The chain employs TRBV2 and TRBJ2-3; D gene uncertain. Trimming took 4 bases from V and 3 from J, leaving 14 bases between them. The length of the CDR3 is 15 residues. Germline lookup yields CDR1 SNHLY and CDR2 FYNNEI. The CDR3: CASSGRLVGTDTQYF. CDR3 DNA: TGTGCCAGCAGTGGAAGGCTAGTCGGTACAGATACGCAGTATTTT.

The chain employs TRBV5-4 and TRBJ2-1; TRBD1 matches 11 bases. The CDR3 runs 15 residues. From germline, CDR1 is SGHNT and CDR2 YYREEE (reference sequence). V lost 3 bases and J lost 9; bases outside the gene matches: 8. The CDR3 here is CASSSGQGVGAEQFF. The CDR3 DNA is TGTGCCAGCAGCTCGGGACAGGGGGTCGGGGCTGAGCAGTTCTTC.

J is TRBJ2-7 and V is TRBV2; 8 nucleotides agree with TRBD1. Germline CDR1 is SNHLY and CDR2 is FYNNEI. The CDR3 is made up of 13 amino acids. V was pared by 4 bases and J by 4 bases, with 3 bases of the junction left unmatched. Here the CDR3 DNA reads TGTGCCAGCAGTGTGGACAGGGCGTACGAGCAGTACTTC. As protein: CASSVDRAYEQYF.

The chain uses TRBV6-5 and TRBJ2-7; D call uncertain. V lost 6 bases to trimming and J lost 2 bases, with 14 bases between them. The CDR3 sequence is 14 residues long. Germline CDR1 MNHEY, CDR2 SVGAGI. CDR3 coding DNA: TGTGCCAGCAGCGCCGACTCCCGGGCCTACGAGCAGTACTTC. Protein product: CASSADSRAYEQYF.

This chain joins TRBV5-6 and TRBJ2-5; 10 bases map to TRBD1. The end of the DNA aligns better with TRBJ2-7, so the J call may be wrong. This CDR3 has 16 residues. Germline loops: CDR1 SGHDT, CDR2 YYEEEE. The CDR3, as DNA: TGTGCCAGCAGCATCTCGGGACAGGGGTTGACATACGAGCAGTACTTC. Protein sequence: CASSISGQGLTYEQYF.

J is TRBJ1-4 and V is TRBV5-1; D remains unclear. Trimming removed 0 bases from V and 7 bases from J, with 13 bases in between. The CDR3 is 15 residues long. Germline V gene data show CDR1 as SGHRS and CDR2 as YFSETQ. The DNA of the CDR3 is TGCGCCAGCAGCTTGGCGCAGGCCGAGGGTGAAAAACTGTTTTTT. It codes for CASSLAQAEGEKLFF.

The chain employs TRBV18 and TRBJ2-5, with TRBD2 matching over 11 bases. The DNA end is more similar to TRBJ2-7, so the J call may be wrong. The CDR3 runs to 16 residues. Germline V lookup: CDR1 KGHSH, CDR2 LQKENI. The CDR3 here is CASSRPGLAANYEQYF. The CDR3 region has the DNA TGTGCCAGCTCACGACCGGGACTAGCGGCAAACTACGAGCAGTACTTC.

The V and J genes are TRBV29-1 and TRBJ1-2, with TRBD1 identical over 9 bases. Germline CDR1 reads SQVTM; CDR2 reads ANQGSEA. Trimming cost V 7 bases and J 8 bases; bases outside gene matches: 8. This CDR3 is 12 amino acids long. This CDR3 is CSASDRGTGYTF. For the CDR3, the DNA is TGCAGCGCCTCGGACAGGGGCACGGGCTACACCTTC.

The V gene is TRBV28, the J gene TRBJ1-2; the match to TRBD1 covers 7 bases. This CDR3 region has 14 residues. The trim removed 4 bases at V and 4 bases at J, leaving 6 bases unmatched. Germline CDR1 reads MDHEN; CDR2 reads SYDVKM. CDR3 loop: CASSYGTVIYGYTF. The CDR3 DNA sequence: TGTGCCAGCAGTTACGGGACAGTCATCTATGGCTACACCTTC.

The DNA for the CDR3 is TGTGCCAGCAGTTTGGGGCGTCCGAACACCGGGGAGCTGTTTTTT. Amino acid sequence: CASSLGRPNTGELFF. The chain combines TRBV27 with TRBJ2-2; possibly TRBD1 for D (5 bases). CDR1 and CDR2 from the germline V gene are MNHEY and SMNVEV (reference sequence). V lost 3 bases and J 0 bases, leaving 8 bases between the germline ends. The CDR3 spans 15 residues.

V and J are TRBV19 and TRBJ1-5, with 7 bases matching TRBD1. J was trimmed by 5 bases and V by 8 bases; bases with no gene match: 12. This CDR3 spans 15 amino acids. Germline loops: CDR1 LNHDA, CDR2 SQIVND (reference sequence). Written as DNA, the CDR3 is TGTGCCAGTCGCCTCCCCGGGACAGCTGATCAGCCCCAGCATTTT. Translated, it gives CASRLPGTADQPQHF.

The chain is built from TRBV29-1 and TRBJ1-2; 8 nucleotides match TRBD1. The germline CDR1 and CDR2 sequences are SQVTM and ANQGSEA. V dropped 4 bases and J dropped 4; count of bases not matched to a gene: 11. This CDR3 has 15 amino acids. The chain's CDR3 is CSVALPGGLTYGYTF. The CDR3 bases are TGCAGCGTTGCCCTTCCAGGGGGCCTTACCTATGGCTACACCTTC.

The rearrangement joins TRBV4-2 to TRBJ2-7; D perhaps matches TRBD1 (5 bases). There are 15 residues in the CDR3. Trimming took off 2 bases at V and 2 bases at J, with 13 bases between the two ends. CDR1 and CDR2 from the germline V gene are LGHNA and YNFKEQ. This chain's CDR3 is CASSQPDSNPYEQYF. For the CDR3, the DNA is TGTGCCAGCAGCCAACCCGACAGCAACCCCTACGAGCAGTACTTC.

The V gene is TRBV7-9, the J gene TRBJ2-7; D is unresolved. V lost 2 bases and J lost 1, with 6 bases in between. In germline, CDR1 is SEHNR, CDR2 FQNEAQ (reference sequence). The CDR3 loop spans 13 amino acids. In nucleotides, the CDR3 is TGTGCCAGCAGCTTACCCTCTTCCTACGAGCAGTACTTC. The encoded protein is CASSLPSSYEQYF.

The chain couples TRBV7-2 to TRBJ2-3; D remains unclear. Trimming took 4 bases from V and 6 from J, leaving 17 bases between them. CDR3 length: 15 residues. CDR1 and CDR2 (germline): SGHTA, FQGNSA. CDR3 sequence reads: CASSYQWASGDTQYF. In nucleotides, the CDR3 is TGTGCCAGCAGCTACCAGTGGGCCAGTGGGGATACGCAGTATTTT.

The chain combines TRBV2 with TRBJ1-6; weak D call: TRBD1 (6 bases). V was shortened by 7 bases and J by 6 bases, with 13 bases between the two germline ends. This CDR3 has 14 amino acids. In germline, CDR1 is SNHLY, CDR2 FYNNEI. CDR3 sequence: CASNPRDTNSPLHF. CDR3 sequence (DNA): TGTGCCAGCAACCCAAGGGACACTAATTCACCCCTCCACTTT.